The sequence of this T cell receptor (beta chain) was determined in a study of spatial heterogeneity in lung cancer. Study conclusions and caveats: Tumoral mutation counts were tracked by counts of expanded intratumoral alpha and beta TCRs.

One entry per CDR3 protein results from TCRdb running MiXCR on the 5' RACE reads. The sample lists about 9,800 distinct CDR3 sequences, around 55% seen once, with roughly 30% in the top ten. The time point was: sample taken at primary tumor resection. TCRs were sequenced from unsorted whole RNA of tumor, nontumor lung or PBMC. Trimming took 2 bases from V and 5 from J, leaving 12 bases between them. The CDR3 has 14 amino acids. This clonotype was seen more than once but under ten times. Antigen: not known. As an off-target read in a library built for alpha chains, this beta chain has a frequency of little significance.

The sequence was obtained from a female donor with early-stage non-small cell lung cancer. The material was lung tumor tissue, obtained at surgery. This chain connects TRBV12-3 or TRBV12-4 to TRBJ1-2; weak D call: TRBD1 (6 bases). The CDR3 loop reads CASSLIPGTYGYTF. DNA for the CDR3: TGTGCCAGCAGTTTAATTCCCGGGACATATGGCTACACCTTC.